This is a list of T cell receptor beta chains from one sample in a study of shared clonotypes between healthy human individuals. The assay was immunoSEQ multiplex PCR, and TCRdb's table has in-frame clones only and misses some. The profile shows hundreds of thousands of clones, approximately 95% of them singletons. The material sequenced was naive CD8+ T cells sorted from blood. These receptors all come from a woman aged 25 to 45 in good health. Each CDR3 is given with its conserved first and last residue. The D gene is left open where the match is weak. Part of the rows lack a size; the others show once, few, many or a class for expanded clones.

j_call d_call clone_size v_call cdr3_aa cdr3_nt
TRBJ1-2 . . TRBV23-1 CASSHSYRAAYGYTF TGCGCCAGCAGTCATTCTTACAGGGCGGCGTATGGCTACACCTTC
TRBJ2-7 TRBD2 . TRBV27 CASSGLGLEQYF TGTGCCAGCAGCGGACTAGGACTCGAGCAGTACTTC
TRBJ2-4 . . TRBV6-1 CASSVLVGGNIQYF TGTGCCAGCAGTGTGCTGGTGGGAGGAAACATTCAGTACTTC
TRBJ2-1 TRBD2 . TRBV6-1 CASRWTSGYNEQFF TGTGCCAGCAGATGGACTAGCGGATACAATGAGCAGTTCTTC
TRBJ2-1 . . TRBV27 CASSPLKVGNEQFF TGTGCCAGCAGTCCGTTAAAGGTGGGCAATGAGCAGTTCTTC
TRBJ1-1 TRBD1 . TRBV6-1 CASSEAQGAGAFF TGTGCCAGCAGTGAAGCACAGGGGGCAGGAGCTTTCTTT
TRBJ2-1 . . TRBV5-8 CASRINRGGAYNEQFF TGTGCCAGCAGGATAAACAGGGGAGGGGCCTACAATGAGCAGTTCTTC
TRBJ1-2 TRBD1 . TRBV5-4 CASSFQGGDYGYTF TGTGCCAGCAGCTTTCAGGGGGGCGACTATGGCTACACCTTC
TRBJ2-1 TRBD1 . TRBV28 CASSFRTGTYNEQFF TGTGCCAGCAGTTTCCGGACAGGGACCTACAATGAGCAGTTCTTC
TRBJ2-7 . once TRBV4-2 CASSQLNEQYF TGTGCCAGCAGCCAATTAAACGAGCAGTACTTC
TRBJ2-6 TRBD2 . TRBV5-1 CASSLDPSGSSGANVLTF TGCGCCAGCAGCTTGGACCCTAGCGGGAGCTCTGGGGCCAACGTCCTGACTTTC
TRBJ2-3 . . TRBV9 CASSLGQGSTDTQYF TGTGCCAGCAGCTTGGGGCAGGGTTCCACAGATACGCAGTATTTT
TRBJ2-2 TRBD2 . TRBV29-1 CSVAPTSGRATGELFF TGCAGCGTTGCCCCGACTAGCGGGAGGGCCACCGGGGAGCTGTTTTTT
TRBJ2-3 . . TRBV4-1 CASSQADFPSTDTQYF TGCGCCAGCAGCCAAGCGGACTTCCCTAGCACAGATACGCAGTATTTT
TRBJ2-7 TRBD1 . TRBV4-1 CASSFRDRGYEQYF TGCGCCAGCAGCTTCCGGGACAGGGGTTACGAGCAGTACTTC
TRBJ1-5 . . TRBV19 CASSTGFNSNQPQHF TGTGCCAGTAGTACCGGATTTAATAGCAATCAGCCCCAGCATTTT
TRBJ2-7 TRBD1 . TRBV28 CASSLSGTVYEQYF TGTGCCAGCAGTTTATCTGGGACAGTCTACGAGCAGTACTTC
TRBJ2-7 TRBD1 . TRBV6-1 CASIHTGGTGEQYF TGTGCCAGCATTCATACAGGGGGCACGGGCGAGCAGTACTTC
TRBJ2-2 TRBD2 . TRBV7-9 CASTLIAGGPDGELFF TGTGCCAGCACCCTTATAGCGGGAGGGCCCGACGGGGAGCTGTTTTTT
TRBJ1-2 . few TRBV9 CASSGLKAGNYGYTF TGTGCCAGCAGCGGACTCAAGGCAGGGAACTATGGCTACACCTTC
TRBJ1-1 . . TRBV7-8 CASSFPDGTEAFF TGTGCCAGCAGCTTCCCCGATGGGACTGAAGCTTTCTTT
TRBJ2-7 TRBD2 . TRBV19 CASSPLEGRAFYEQYF TGTGCCAGTAGTCCCCTAGAGGGGAGGGCGTTCTACGAGCAGTACTTC
TRBJ1-2 . . TRBV29-1 CSVDSGYRGYTF TGCAGCGTTGATTCGGGGTATCGTGGCTACACCTTC